Sequencing of this TCR beta chain was carried out in a study of cytomegalovirus exposure and HLA in healthy donors. Study conclusions and caveats: In a later analysis, TCR beta V- and J-gene trimming was associated with a missense DCLRE1C variant. Cytomegalovirus status was reportedly diagnosed by the classifier with high sensitivity and specificity. Later analysis identified several of the most significant clusters that appeared linked to common viral pathogens.

PCR involved 60 Vbeta and 13 Jbeta primers. Libraries were prepared by immunoSEQ multiplex PCR; TCRdb keeps only in-frame clonotypes and omits some of them. The repertoire includes around 160,000 clones, approximately 79% of them detected once, and 6.5% to 8% sits in the top ten. As for this clone: Its antigen is not identified.

Germline trimming cut 2 bases from V and 2 bases from J; bases unmatched to any gene: 2. The CDR3 length is 16 residues. From germline, CDR1 is MGHRA and CDR2 YSYEKL. This sequence was found in a woman in her forties in good health and CMV-seropositive. The sample consisted of PBMCs. J is TRBJ2-5 and V is TRBV4-1, with 13 bases identical to TRBD2. CDR3 amino acids: CASSQRLAGGQETQYF. Written as DNA, the CDR3 is TGCGCCAGCAGCCAACGACTAGCGGGGGGACAAGAGACCCAGTACTTC.